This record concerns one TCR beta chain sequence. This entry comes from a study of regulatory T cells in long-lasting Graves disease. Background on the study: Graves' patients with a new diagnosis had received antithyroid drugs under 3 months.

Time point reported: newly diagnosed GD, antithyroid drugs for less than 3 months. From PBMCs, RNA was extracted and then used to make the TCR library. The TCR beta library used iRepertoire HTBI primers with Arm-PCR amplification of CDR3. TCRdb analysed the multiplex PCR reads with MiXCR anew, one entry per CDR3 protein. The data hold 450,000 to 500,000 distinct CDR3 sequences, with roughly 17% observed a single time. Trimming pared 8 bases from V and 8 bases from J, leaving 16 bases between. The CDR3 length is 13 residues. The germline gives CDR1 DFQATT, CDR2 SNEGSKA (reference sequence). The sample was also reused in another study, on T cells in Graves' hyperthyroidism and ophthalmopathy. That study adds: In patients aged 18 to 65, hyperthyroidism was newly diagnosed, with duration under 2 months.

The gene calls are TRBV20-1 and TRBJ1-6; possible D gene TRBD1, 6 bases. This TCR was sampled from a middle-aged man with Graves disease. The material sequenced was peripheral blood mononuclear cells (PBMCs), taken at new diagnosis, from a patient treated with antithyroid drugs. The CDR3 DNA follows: TGCAGTCTTCTGGCGGGGGCCGATTCACCCCTCCACTTT. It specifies CSLLAGADSPLHF.